These T cell receptor beta chains were read from a single sample in a study of blood T cell repertoires in COVID-19. Produced via immunoSEQ multiplex PCR; TCRdb's table is partial and in-frame only. The sample lists about 370,000 clones, about 90% occurring once. Source material: peripheral blood. All receptors come from a woman in her 30s with COVID-19, enrolled during active disease. CDR3s include the opening cysteine and the closing phenylalanine or tryptophan. A D gene is named only where the DNA matches it firmly. Rows give clone size only sometimes, using once, few, many, or a class for an expanded clone.

j_call v_call d_call clone_size cdr3_aa cdr3_nt
TRBJ2-7 TRBV28 TRBD1 NA CASSLGQGYEQYF TGTGCCAGCAGTCTCGGACAGGGCTACGAGCAGTACTTC
TRBJ2-1 TRBV14 NA once CASSQIVDEQFF TGTGCCAGCAGCCAAATAGTCGATGAGCAGTTCTTC
TRBJ1-1 TRBV7-8 NA NA CASRNMNTEAFF TGTGCCAGCAGGAACATGAACACTGAAGCTTTCTTT
TRBJ2-2 TRBV9 NA NA CASSVELTGELFF TGTGCCAGCAGCGTAGAACTTACCGGGGAGCTGTTTTTT
TRBJ2-3 TRBV13 TRBD2 NA CASSLGMAGRGGTQYF TGTGCCAGCAGCTTAGGGATGGCAGGGCGCGGGGGAACGCAGTATTTT
TRBJ1-5 TRBV2 NA NA CASSVKGVGNQPQHF TGTGCCAGCAGTGTCAAGGGGGTCGGCAATCAGCCCCAGCATTTT
TRBJ1-2 TRBV6-5 NA once CAARDKIAPNYGYTF TGTGCCGCCCGGGACAAGATCGCTCCTAACTATGGCTACACCTTC
TRBJ2-2 TRBV19 TRBD1 few CASREQGIRTGELFF TGTGCCAGCAGGGAACAGGGGATCAGGACCGGGGAGCTGTTTTTT
TRBJ2-1 TRBV6-5 TRBD2 NA CASSLGASGSNEQFF TGTGCCAGCAGTTTAGGAGCTAGCGGGAGTAATGAGCAGTTCTTC
TRBJ2-5 TRBV7-3 TRBD1 NA CASSLSPGGLETQYF TGTGCCAGCAGCTTAAGTCCAGGGGGCTTGGAGACCCAGTACTTC
TRBJ2-7 TRBV5-6 TRBD1 NA CASSARDRASYEQYF TGTGCCAGCAGCGCCCGGGACAGGGCTTCCTACGAGCAGTACTTC
TRBJ1-5 TRBV30 TRBD1 NA CAWKTGGQPQHF TGTGCCTGGAAGACAGGGGGTCAGCCCCAGCATTTT
TRBJ2-1 TRBV7-7 TRBD2 NA CASSPRRTSGRAHEQFF TGTGCTAGCAGCCCCCGTCGCACTAGCGGGAGGGCCCACGAGCAGTTCTTC
TRBJ2-1 TRBV5-1 TRBD1 once CASSLYIGTGANEQFF TGCGCCAGCAGCTTGTATATAGGGACAGGGGCAAATGAGCAGTTCTTC
TRBJ2-1 TRBV7-9 NA NA CASSLEAGRIYNEQFF TGTGCCAGCAGCTTAGAGGCAGGGAGGATCTACAATGAGCAGTTCTTC
TRBJ1-1 TRBV3-1/TRBV3-2 NA NA CASSQTPGIGTEAFF TGTGCCAGCAGCCAAACTCCCGGGATCGGCACTGAAGCTTTCTTT
TRBJ2-2 TRBV3-1/TRBV3-2 NA NA CASSQVVAANTGELFF TGTGCCAGCAGCCAAGTCGTAGCGGCGAACACCGGGGAGCTGTTTTTT
TRBJ2-1 TRBV5-1 NA NA CASSLGTGMYNEQFF TGCGCCAGCAGCTTGGGTACAGGGATGTACAATGAGCAGTTCTTC
TRBJ1-4 TRBV6-6 TRBD1 NA CASSPGQGVKMDEKLFF TGTGCCAGCAGTCCCGGGCAGGGGGTGAAGATGGATGAAAAACTGTTTTTT
TRBJ2-7 TRBV24-1 TRBD2 NA CATSETAGAGGSHEQYF TGTGCCACCAGTGAGACCGCTGGGGCGGGAGGATCCCACGAGCAGTACTTC
TRBJ2-1 TRBV6-5 TRBD2 NA CASSYEAGGHNEQFF TGTGCCAGCAGTTACGAAGCGGGAGGACACAATGAGCAGTTCTTC
TRBJ1-5 TRBV18 NA NA CASSPGSGGNQPQHF TGTGCCAGCTCACCAGGGAGCGGTGGGAATCAGCCCCAGCATTTT
TRBJ2-3 TRBV9 NA NA CASSVVTAGRDTQYF TGTGCCAGCAGCGTTGTAACAGCAGGTAGAGATACGCAGTATTTT
TRBJ2-7 TRBV28 NA NA CASSLLAPSYEQYF TGTGCCAGCAGCCTTCTAGCGCCCTCCTACGAGCAGTACTTC
TRBJ1-6 TRBV25-1 TRBD1 NA CASSEGDRGDSPLHF TGTGCCAGCAGTGAGGGGGACAGGGGCGATTCACCCCTCCACTTT
TRBJ1-4 TRBV5-5 NA NA CASSLAEARPGEKLFF TGTGCCAGCAGCTTGGCCGAGGCGAGGCCAGGGGAAAAACTGTTTTTT
TRBJ2-3 TRBV6-4 TRBD2 NA CASSLTSGSGDTQYF TGTGCCAGCAGTCTAACTAGCGGGAGTGGAGATACGCAGTATTTT
TRBJ2-1 TRBV5-1 TRBD2 NA CASRGLAGDNEQFF TGCGCCAGCAGGGGACTAGCGGGAGACAATGAGCAGTTCTTC
TRBJ2-5 TRBV2 TRBD2 NA CASSGLAGGGETQYF TGTGCCAGCTCGGGCCTAGCGGGAGGAGGAGAGACCCAGTACTTC
TRBJ2-1 TRBV28 NA once CASSLGSPFNEQFF TGTGCCAGCAGTTTGGGCAGTCCCTTTAATGAGCAGTTCTTC
TRBJ2-7 TRBV4-3 TRBD1 once CASSQGTGRFSEQYF TGCGCCAGCAGCCAAGGGACAGGGAGATTTTCCGAGCAGTACTTC
TRBJ1-4 TRBV20-1 NA NA CSARLNEKLFF TGCAGTGCTAGACTTAATGAAAAACTGTTTTTT
TRBJ2-3 TRBV9 NA NA CASSVAESTDTQYF TGTGCCAGCAGCGTAGCGGAGTCCACAGATACGCAGTATTTT
TRBJ1-5 TRBV10-3 NA NA CAISDGANQPQHF TGTGCCATCAGTGATGGGGCAAATCAGCCCCAGCATTTT
TRBJ2-1 TRBV7-3 TRBD1 few CASSPQGDNEQFF TGTGCCAGCAGCCCCCAGGGGGATAATGAGCAGTTCTTC
TRBJ2-1 TRBV28 NA NA CASKQGYNEQFF TGTGCCAGCAAACAGGGTTACAATGAGCAGTTCTTC
TRBJ2-1 TRBV28 TRBD2 NA CASSSPGLAINEQFF TGTGCCAGCAGTTCCCCGGGACTAGCCATCAATGAGCAGTTCTTC
TRBJ2-2 TRBV5-1 NA once CASTFGALANTGELFF TGCGCCAGCACCTTTGGGGCGCTAGCGAACACCGGGGAGCTGTTTTTT
TRBJ2-5 TRBV6-2/TRBV6-3 TRBD2 NA CASSPRTSGRGSGTQYF TGTGCCAGCAGTCCGCGGACTAGCGGGAGGGGCAGCGGGACCCAGTACTTC
TRBJ1-6 TRBV6-5 TRBD1 once CASSYLGQGSWTLHF TGTGCCAGCAGTTACCTCGGACAGGGGTCATGGACCCTCCACTTT
TRBJ1-6 TRBV5-4 NA NA CASSLTGMRHSPLHF TGTGCCAGCAGCTTGACAGGGATGAGGCATTCACCCCTCCACTTT
TRBJ1-6 TRBV10-1 NA NA CASNTGVNSPLHF TGCGCCAGCAATACGGGTGTTAATTCACCCCTCCACTTT
TRBJ1-2 TRBV28 TRBD1 NA CASSWPGGQNYGYTF TGTGCCAGCAGTTGGCCAGGGGGGCAAAACTATGGCTACACCTTC
TRBJ2-1 TRBV19 TRBD2 NA CASNQLAGGDEQFF TGTGCCAGTAATCAACTAGCGGGAGGCGATGAGCAGTTCTTC
TRBJ2-7 TRBV29-1 TRBD2 NA CSVRPTSGIPYEQYF TGCAGCGTGCGGCCTACTAGCGGGATCCCCTACGAGCAGTACTTC
TRBJ2-7 TRBV5-4 TRBD2 NA CASSRGLAGGPSSYEQYF TGTGCCAGCAGCCGCGGACTAGCGGGAGGCCCGAGCTCCTACGAGCAGTACTTC
TRBJ1-1 TRBV29-1 TRBD1 few CSVEAWRDRGNTEAFF TGCAGCGTTGAAGCATGGCGAGACAGGGGTAATACTGAAGCTTTCTTT
TRBJ2-1 TRBV28 NA NA CASSLLDHSYNEQFF TGTGCCAGCAGTCTCCTAGACCACTCCTACAATGAGCAGTTCTTC
TRBJ2-7 TRBV10-1 NA few CASSESYSYEQYF TGCGCCAGCAGTGAGTCCTACTCCTACGAGCAGTACTTC
TRBJ1-1 TRBV6-6 TRBD1 NA CASRIYGTGYEAFF TGTGCCAGCAGAATCTACGGGACAGGGTATGAAGCTTTCTTT
TRBJ2-7 TRBV7-5 NA NA CVRSGGSIEQYF TGTGTCAGATCAGGGGGAAGCATCGAGCAGTACTTC
TRBJ1-5 TRBV15 NA NA CATSRDVMSNQPQHF TGTGCCACCAGCAGAGATGTCATGTCCAATCAGCCCCAGCATTTT
TRBJ2-5 TRBV4-1 NA NA CASGGAAGAETQYF TGCGCCAGCGGAGGGGCAGCTGGTGCGGAGACCCAGTACTTC
TRBJ1-5 TRBV5-1 NA NA CASSVGGGNQPQHF TGCGCCAGCAGCGTGGGGGGGGGCAATCAGCCCCAGCATTTT
TRBJ1-2 TRBV24-1 TRBD1 NA CATSEAGGTYGYTF TGTGCCACCAGTGAGGCAGGGGGCACCTATGGCTACACCTTC
TRBJ2-3 TRBV18 TRBD2 NA CASSPLPSGGGTDTQYF TGTGCCAGCTCACCACTCCCTAGCGGGGGGGGGACAGATACGCAGTATTTT